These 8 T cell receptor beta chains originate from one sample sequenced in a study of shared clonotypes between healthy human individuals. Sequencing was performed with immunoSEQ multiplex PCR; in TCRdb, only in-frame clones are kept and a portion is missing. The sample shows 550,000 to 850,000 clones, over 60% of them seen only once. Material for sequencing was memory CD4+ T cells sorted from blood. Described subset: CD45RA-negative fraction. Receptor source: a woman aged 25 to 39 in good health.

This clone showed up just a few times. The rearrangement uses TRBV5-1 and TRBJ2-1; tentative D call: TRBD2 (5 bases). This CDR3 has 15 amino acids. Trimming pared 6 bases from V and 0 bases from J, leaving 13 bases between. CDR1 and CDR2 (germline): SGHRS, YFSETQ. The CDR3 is CASTMDSSSYNEQFF. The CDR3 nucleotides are TGCGCCAGCACCATGGACTCCAGCTCCTACAATGAGCAGTTCTTC.

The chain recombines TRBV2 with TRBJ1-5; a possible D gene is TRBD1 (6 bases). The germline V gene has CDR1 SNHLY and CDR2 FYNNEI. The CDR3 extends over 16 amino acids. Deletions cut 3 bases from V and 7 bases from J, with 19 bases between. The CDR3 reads CASSEERQGIGQPQHF. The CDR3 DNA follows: TGTGCCAGCAGTGAGGAGCGTCAGGGGATTGGGCAGCCCCAGCATTTT.

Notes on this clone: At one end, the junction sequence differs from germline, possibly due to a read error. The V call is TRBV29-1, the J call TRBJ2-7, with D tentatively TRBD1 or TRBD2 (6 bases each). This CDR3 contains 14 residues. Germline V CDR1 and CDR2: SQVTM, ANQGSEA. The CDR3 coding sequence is TGCAGCGTCGAAGGAGGGGGGCAGGCTCTTGAGCAGTACTTC. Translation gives CSVEGGGQALEQYF.

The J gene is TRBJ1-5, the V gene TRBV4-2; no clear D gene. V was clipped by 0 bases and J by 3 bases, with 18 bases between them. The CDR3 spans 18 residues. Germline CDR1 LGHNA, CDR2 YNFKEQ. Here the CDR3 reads CASSQDRVWPGSNQPQHF. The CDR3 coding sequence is TGTGCCAGCAGCCAAGATAGGGTCTGGCCCGGGTCCAATCAGCCCCAGCATTTT.

The CDR3 DNA is TGCAGCGTTGTAGGGCTAGCCAAACGGTACCAAGAGACCCAGTACTTC. This gives the protein CSVVGLAKRYQETQYF. The rearrangement uses TRBV29-1 and TRBJ2-5, with a tentative D call TRBD2 (5 bases). The CDR3 consists of 16 residues. Germline V gene lookup returns CDR1 SQVTM and CDR2 ANQGSEA. The V end was cut by 4 bases, the J end by 0 bases, with 18 bases between.

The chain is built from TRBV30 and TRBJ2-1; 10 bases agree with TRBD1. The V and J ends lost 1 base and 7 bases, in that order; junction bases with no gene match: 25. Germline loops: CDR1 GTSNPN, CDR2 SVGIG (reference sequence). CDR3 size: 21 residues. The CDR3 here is CAWSARRQGAVMASGSNEQFF. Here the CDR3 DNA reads TGTGCCTGGAGTGCCCGCCGACAGGGGGCGGTTATGGCTAGCGGATCGAATGAGCAGTTCTTC. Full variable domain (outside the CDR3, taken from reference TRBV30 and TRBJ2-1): SQTIHQWPATLVQPVGSPLSLECTVEGTSNPNLYWYRQAAGRGLQLLFYSVGIGQISSEVPQNLSASRPQDRQFILSSKKLLLSDSGFYLCAWSARRQGAVMASGSNEQFFGPGTRLTVL.

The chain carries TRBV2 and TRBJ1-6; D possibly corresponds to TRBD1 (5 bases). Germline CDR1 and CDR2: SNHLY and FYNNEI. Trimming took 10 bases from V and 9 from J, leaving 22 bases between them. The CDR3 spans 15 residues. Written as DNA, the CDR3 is TGTGCCATCCAATTCGGGACTATTGGCGGTTCACCCCTCCACTTT. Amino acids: CAIQFGTIGGSPLHF. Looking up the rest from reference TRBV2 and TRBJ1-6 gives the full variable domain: EPEVTQTPSHQVTQMGQEVILRCVPISNHLYFYWYRQILGQKVEFLVSFYNNEISEKSEIFDDQFSVERPDGSNFTLKIRSTKLEDSAMYFCAIQFGTIGGSPLHFGNGTRLTVT.

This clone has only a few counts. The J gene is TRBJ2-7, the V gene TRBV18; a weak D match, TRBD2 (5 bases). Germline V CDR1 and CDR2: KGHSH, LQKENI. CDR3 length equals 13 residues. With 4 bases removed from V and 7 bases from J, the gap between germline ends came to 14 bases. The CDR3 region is CASSQGASAEQYF. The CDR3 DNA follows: TGTGCCAGCTCACAGGGAGCCTCGGCGGAGCAGTACTTC.